The 20 T cell receptor beta chains presented below share a single source sample, sequenced in a study of radiation and T cells in renal cell carcinoma. The time point denotes: baseline pretreatment blood. Treatment given: 15 Gy SBRT to primary tumor, nephrectomy 4 weeks later. Sequencing was performed with immunoSEQ multiplex PCR; in TCRdb, only in-frame clones are kept and a portion is missing. The table records about 59,000 clones, 65% to 80% of them present only once. The source material was blood, sampled from a patient whose treatment included radiotherapy and nephrectomy. These TCRs come from a man between 60 and 70 years old with renal cell carcinoma.

J is TRBJ2-1 and V is TRBV7-3; D gene ambiguous. Germline-derived CDR1 and CDR2 are SGHTA and FQGTGA. There are 14 residues in the CDR3. Trimming took off 2 bases at V and 9 bases at J, with 14 bases between the two ends. CDR3 amino acids: CASSLDSRMGEQFF. The CDR3, as DNA: TGTGCCAGCAGCTTAGATTCAAGGATGGGTGAGCAGTTCTTC.

The chain uses TRBV7-9 and TRBJ1-2; D call uncertain. V was clipped by 4 bases and J by 3 bases, with 6 bases between them. The CDR3 totals 12 residues. Germline CDR1 reads SEHNR; CDR2 reads FQNEAQ (reference sequence). The CDR3 loop reads CASSSSDYGYTF. In DNA form, the CDR3 reads TGTGCCAGCAGCTCGTCGGACTATGGCTACACCTTC. Full variable domain (missing parts from reference TRBV7-9 and TRBJ1-2): DTGVSQNPRHKITKRGQNVTFRCDPISEHNRLYWYRQTLGQGPEFLTYFQNEAQLEKSRLLSDRFSAERPKGSFSTLEIQRTEQGDSAMYLCASSSSDYGYTFGSGTRLTVV.

The rearrangement joins TRBV7-2 to TRBJ2-2; a weak D match, TRBD2 (5 bases). V was trimmed by 3 bases and J by 0 bases, leaving 11 bases between them. The CDR3 runs 16 residues. Germline V gene lookup returns CDR1 SGHTA and CDR2 FQGNSA. Written as DNA, the CDR3 is TGTGCCAGCAGCTTTGGAGGAGGATCGAACACCGGGGAGCTGTTTTTT. Translated: CASSFGGGSNTGELFF.

The chain joins TRBV7-8 to TRBJ1-3; D remains ambiguous. This CDR3 is built from 15 residues. CDR1 SGHVS and CDR2 FQNEAQ come from the germline V gene. Trimming removed 3 bases from V and 0 bases from J, with 9 bases in between. The CDR3 DNA is TGTGCCAGCAGCTTCAGTCTCAACTCTGGAAACACCATATATTTT. Its translation is CASSFSLNSGNTIYF. Combining the CDR3 with reference TRBV7-8 and TRBJ1-3 gives the whole variable domain GAGVSQSPRYKVAKRGQDVALRCDPISGHVSLFWYQQALGQGPEFLTYFQNEAQLDKSGLPSDRFFAERPEGSVSTLKIQRTQQEDSAVYLCASSFSLNSGNTIYFGEGSWLTVV.

CDR3 in DNA: TGTGCCAGCCCTAGGGGGTGGACAGATACGCAGTATTTT. Protein: CASPRGWTDTQYF. The chain combines TRBV21-1 with TRBJ2-3; the table's D call, TRBD1, has no DNA check behind it. TRBV21-1 is marked as a pseudogene. The CDR3 is 13 residues long.

This rearrangement joins TRBV7-9 to TRBJ2-5, with TRBD2 matching 14 bases. The trim removed 5 bases at V and 2 bases at J, leaving 10 bases unmatched. Germline CDR1 and CDR2: SEHNR and FQNEAQ (reference sequence). CDR3 length: 18 residues. CDR3 in amino acids: CASSRRTSGGSLQETQYF. Written as DNA, the CDR3 is TGTGCCAGCAGCCGTCGGACTAGCGGGGGGTCCCTTCAAGAGACCCAGTACTTC.

The chain carries TRBV6-5 and TRBJ1-1; TRBD1 is a possible D gene (6 bases). CDR1 and CDR2 from the germline V gene are MNHEY and SVGAGI. V lost 6 bases and J 3 bases, leaving 11 bases between the germline ends. The CDR3 has 13 residues. The CDR3 nucleotides read TGTGCCAGCAGAGAGGGGGGGTACACTGAAGCTTTCTTT. Protein: CASREGGYTEAFF.

V gene TRBV5-1 combines with J gene TRBJ2-1; 7 bases fit TRBD1. The CDR3 has 15 amino acids. Germline V CDR1 and CDR2: SGHRS, YFSETQ. The J segment lost 7 bases and the V segment lost 2 bases, leaving 9 bases of the junction unmatched. The CDR3 region is CASSLGRGLKNEQFF. DNA for the CDR3: TGCGCCAGCAGCTTAGGCAGGGGGTTGAAGAATGAGCAGTTCTTC.

CDR3 bases: TGTGCCAGCAGCCCTACAGGACCCTATGGTGGCTACACCTTC. It is translated as CASSPTGPYGGYTF. The rearrangement links TRBV6-5 to TRBJ1-2; D possibly corresponds to TRBD1 (5 bases). Germline CDR1 is MNHEY and CDR2 is SVGAGI. Trimming shortened V by 6 bases and J by 7 bases, and 18 bases separated the two germline ends. The CDR3 length is 14 residues.

This clone occurred a few times. The chain uses TRBV30 and TRBJ1-3, with D possibly matching TRBD1 (5 bases). V shed 0 bases and J shed 5 bases, with 11 bases lying between them. Per the germline V gene, CDR1 is GTSNPN and CDR2 is SVGIG (reference sequence). This CDR3 spans 14 amino acids. The CDR3 region has the DNA TGTGCCTGGAGTGTACCCGGACAACGAAACACCATATATTTT. It is translated as CAWSVPGQRNTIYF.

V usage is TRBV14 and J usage is TRBJ1-3, with 8 nucleotides matching TRBD1. V dropped 1 base and J dropped 4; count of bases not matched to a gene: 3. The germline V gene has CDR1 SGHDN and CDR2 FVKESK. The CDR3 covers 15 residues. CDR3 DNA sequence: TGTGCCAGCAGCCAAGCGCAGGGGGCGGGAAACACCATATATTTT. Its translation: CASSQAQGAGNTIYF.

The chain combines TRBV11-3 with TRBJ2-1; 8 bases line up with TRBD2. Looked up from germline, CDR1 is SGHNT and CDR2 is YENEEA. The CDR3 is 16 amino acids. Losses at the gene ends were 5 bases for V and 1 base for J; bases not matched to a gene: 7. The CDR3 here is CASSPILAGSYNEQFF. In DNA, the CDR3 is TGTGCCAGCAGCCCTATCTTAGCGGGATCCTACAATGAGCAGTTCTTC. Filled out from reference TRBV11-3 and TRBJ2-1, the complete variable domain reads EAGVVQSPRYKIIEKKQPVAFWCNPISGHNTLYWYLQNLGQGPELLIRYENEEAVDDSQLPKDRFSAERLKGVDSTLKIQPAELGDSAVYLCASSPILAGSYNEQFFGPGTRLTVL.

This clone was detected only once. The rearrangement joins TRBV19 to TRBJ2-1; 7 positions agree with TRBD1. Germline V gives CDR1 LNHDA, CDR2 SQIVND (reference sequence). The trim removed 7 bases at V and 6 bases at J, leaving 15 bases unmatched. The CDR3 loop spans 16 amino acids. Here the CDR3 DNA reads TGTGCCAGTACCCGACAGGGCTCGTACTCACTCAATGAGCAGTTCTTC. Protein sequence: CASTRQGSYSLNEQFF. The variable domain in full, with the rest retrieved from reference TRBV19 and TRBJ2-1, is DGGITQSPKYLFRKEGQNVTLSCEQNLNHDAMYWYRQDPGQGLRLIYYSQIVNDFQKGDIAEGYSVSREKKESFPLTVTSAQKNPTAFYLCASTRQGSYSLNEQFFGPGTRLTVL.

The chain is built from TRBV18 and TRBJ1-1; D is unclear. V shed 3 bases and J shed 1 base, with 9 bases lying between them. CDR1 KGHSH and CDR2 LQKENI come from the germline V gene. The CDR3 totals 14 residues. This CDR3 is CASSPKQRNTEAFF. CDR3 in DNA: TGTGCCAGCTCACCCAAGCAACGGAACACTGAAGCTTTCTTT.

The V and J genes are TRBV7-2 and TRBJ2-7; D is ambiguous. The germline V gene encodes CDR1 SGHTA and CDR2 FQGNSA. Between the trimmed V and J ends, which lost 1 base and 0 bases, there was a span of 10 bases. The CDR3 contains 15 residues. CDR3 protein: CASSLVIGNSYEQYF. The CDR3, as DNA: TGTGCCAGCAGCTTAGTTATTGGGAACTCCTACGAGCAGTACTTC.

This rearrangement joins TRBV5-4 to TRBJ2-6; the D gene is possibly TRBD1 (5 bases). The CDR3 is 18 residues long. V lost 0 bases, J lost 0 bases, and 13 bases lay in between. The germline CDR1 and CDR2 sequences are SGHNT and YYREEE (reference sequence). Written as DNA, the CDR3 is TGTGCCAGCAGCTTGGGCAAACAGGCCAACTCTGGGGCCAACGTCCTGACTTTC. Protein product: CASSLGKQANSGANVLTF.

The chain is built from TRBV20-1 and TRBJ1-2; D uncertain. V lost 4 bases to trimming and J lost 5 bases, with 8 bases between them. CDR1 and CDR2 from the germline V gene are DFQATT and SNEGSKA (reference sequence). The CDR3 runs 11 residues. CDR3 protein: CSAILLYGYTF. CDR3 nucleotide sequence: TGCAGTGCTATTCTCTTATATGGCTACACCTTC.

This chain uses TRBV30 with TRBJ2-5; D possibly corresponds to TRBD1 (5 bases). V was pared by 0 bases and J by 5 bases, with 16 bases between. Germline V gene sequence: CDR1 GTSNPN, CDR2 SVGIG (reference sequence). CDR3 length: 15 residues. CDR3 sequence reads: CAWSVSRGVRETQYF. The CDR3 coding sequence is TGTGCCTGGAGTGTGTCTAGGGGCGTACGGGAGACCCAGTACTTC.

This chain joins TRBV11-1 and TRBJ1-1; D unresolved. The V gene's germline CDR1 is SGHAT and CDR2 FQDESV (reference sequence). Trimming pared 5 bases from V and 3 bases from J, leaving 4 bases between. The CDR3 sequence is 11 residues long. CDR3 sequence: CASSLYTEAFF. CDR3 bases: TGTGCCAGCAGCCTGTACACTGAAGCTTTCTTT.

This chain links TRBV30 with TRBJ1-2; D possibly corresponds to TRBD1 (5 bases). The CDR3 totals 13 residues. Germline assignment: CDR1 GTSNPN and CDR2 SVGIG (reference sequence). Trimming stripped 3 bases from V and 6 bases from J, with 14 bases between. DNA for the CDR3: TGTGCCTGGAGCCCGGGGGGAAGGAATGGCTACACCTTC. Its translation: CAWSPGGRNGYTF. The full variable domain, completed using reference TRBV30 and TRBJ1-2, is SQTIHQWPATLVQPVGSPLSLECTVEGTSNPNLYWYRQAAGRGLQLLFYSVGIGQISSEVPQNLSASRPQDRQFILSSKKLLLSDSGFYLCAWSPGGRNGYTFGSGTRLTVV.